This T cell receptor beta chain was captured in a study of blood T cell repertoires in COVID-19. About the research overall: The United States, Italy and Spain supplied acute and convalescent COVID-19 samples. In each case, the material was cDNA or gDNA derived from T cells, B-cell-depleted T cells, or PBMCs.

Germline V gene sequence: CDR1 MNHEY, CDR2 SMNVEV (reference sequence). There are 15 residues in the CDR3. With V trimmed by 6 bases and J by 0 bases, 7 bases remained unmatched. The authors' processing: Reference gene primer amplification gave nucleated cell count estimates. Profiling relied on immunoSEQ multiplex PCR, and the TCRdb table lists in-frame clones only, not all of them. D and trimming come from the DNA, and the V and J calls and clone size come from that table. The table has about 180,000 clones, approximately 85% seen once. All recovered Cohort 3 donors got two negative PCRs, got clearance, or saw symptom resolution.

The chain is built from TRBV27 and TRBJ2-7; 8 positions match TRBD2. The TCR sequence derives from a man aged 35-49 years who had recovered from COVID-19. Sequencing was carried out using PBMCs or T cells enriched from blood (not recorded which). Here the CDR3 DNA reads TGTGCCAGCAGATATAGCGGGGCTAGCTCCTACGAGCAGTACTTC. Residues: CASRYSGASSYEQYF.